This T cell receptor (beta chain) is from a study of blood T cell repertoires in COVID-19. Study at large: Researchers got acute and convalescent COVID-19 samples from the United States, Italy and Spain.

Living in 24 US areas, the participants were between about 18 and 90 years of age. Trimming left V 6 bases short and J 0 bases short, with 18 bases between. The germline V gene encodes CDR1 MNHNS and CDR2 SASEGT. The length of the CDR3 is 18 residues. As originally analysed: Amplification from reference gene primers served as the basis for estimated nucleated cell counts. The protocol was immunoSEQ multiplex PCR, while the TCRdb copy is restricted to in-frame clones and leaves out a portion. V, J and clone size are those of that table, while D and trimming were read from the DNA. Of under 300,000 clones in the sample, roughly 87% were seen once.

This chain joins TRBV6-1 and TRBJ1-6, with D unclear. Material: PBMCs or T cells enriched from blood (not recorded which). This receptor was identified in a woman in her 30s with acute COVID-19. The CDR3 DNA reads TGTGCCAGCAGAGAAATGTCCGGTACTAGCTCCTATAATTCACCCCTCCACTTT. This sequence encodes CASREMSGTSSYNSPLHF.